Listed below are T cell receptor beta chains from one sample, sequenced in a study of cytomegalovirus exposure and HLA in healthy donors. Only in-frame clones appear in the TCRdb table, and some are missing; sequencing was by immunoSEQ multiplex PCR. This sample's table reports 35,000 to 45,000 clones. Specimen: PBMCs. All receptors come from a human donor in good health. The conserved cysteine and the conserved F or W are not part of the CDR3 here. The order of the fields is V gene, J gene, CDR3 protein.

v_gene: TRBV4-1; j_gene: TRBJ2-5; CDR3aa: ASSQWTRGGSETQY
v_gene: TRBV2; j_gene: TRBJ2-5; CDR3aa: ASSVGTGGVKTQY
v_gene: TRBV7-2; j_gene: TRBJ2-3; CDR3aa: ASSRGRFRDYLD
v_gene: TRBV6-5; j_gene: TRBJ1-1; CDR3aa: ASSYSMGREAEAF
v_gene: TRBV6-5; j_gene: TRBJ1-1; CDR3aa: ASSFGQRTEAF
v_gene: TRBV5-1; j_gene: TRBJ1-1; CDR3aa: ASSFQDRAWMNTEAF
v_gene: TRBV7-9; j_gene: TRBJ2-7; CDR3aa: ASSLVGGGLSYEQY
v_gene: TRBV28; j_gene: TRBJ2-1; CDR3aa: ASSLYRVEQF
v_gene: TRBV11-3; j_gene: TRBJ2-3; CDR3aa: ASSFGGSTDTQY
v_gene: TRBV15; j_gene: TRBJ2-3; CDR3aa: ATSRGDGGAIDTQY
v_gene: TRBV7-8; j_gene: TRBJ1-6; CDR3aa: ASSLGGRNSPLH
v_gene: TRBV29-1; j_gene: TRBJ2-7; CDR3aa: SVRGGLSFLKGAYEQY
v_gene: TRBV6-5; j_gene: TRBJ2-3; CDR3aa: ASSYGTLGSPDTQY
v_gene: TRBV28; j_gene: TRBJ1-2; CDR3aa: ASSSGGGADT
v_gene: TRBV5-1; j_gene: TRBJ2-4; CDR3aa: ASSLVSGTGDNIQY
v_gene: TRBV15; j_gene: TRBJ1-1; CDR3aa: ATSRGGLEDTEAF
v_gene: TRBV9; j_gene: TRBJ1-3; CDR3aa: ASSGENRGPNSGNTIY
v_gene: TRBV5-4; j_gene: TRBJ2-3; CDR3aa: ASSYNTLGADTQY
v_gene: TRBV6-6; j_gene: TRBJ2-1; CDR3aa: ASSSNSGDEQF
v_gene: TRBV27; j_gene: TRBJ1-5; CDR3aa: ASSPRGRYDQPQH
v_gene: TRBV19; j_gene: TRBJ1-5; CDR3aa: ASSIGTGGSGQPQH
v_gene: TRBV18; j_gene: TRBJ2-7; CDR3aa: ASSPSVTYEQY
v_gene: TRBV30; j_gene: TRBJ1-4; CDR3aa: AWSLDRGSRNYEKLF
v_gene: TRBV10-3; j_gene: TRBJ2-7; CDR3aa: AISESRVGQY
v_gene: TRBV7-9; j_gene: TRBJ1-2; CDR3aa: ASRVGLEYGYT
v_gene: TRBV5-8; j_gene: TRBJ1-3; CDR3aa: ASSFDRRGTGNTIY
v_gene: TRBV7-2; j_gene: TRBJ2-3; CDR3aa: ASSLGRADTQY
v_gene: TRBV5-6; j_gene: TRBJ1-6; CDR3aa: ASSVLTGGSYNSPLH
v_gene: TRBV11-2; j_gene: TRBJ2-7; CDR3aa: ASSPGVQTYEQY
v_gene: TRBV28; j_gene: TRBJ1-4; CDR3aa: ASSLPGTEGEKLF
v_gene: TRBV6-5; j_gene: TRBJ1-2; CDR3aa: ASRGTGTGDYGYT
v_gene: TRBV13; j_gene: TRBJ1-1; CDR3aa: ASSWGQGGNTEAF
v_gene: TRBV19; j_gene: TRBJ2-5; CDR3aa: ASSMVLLGTGTQETQY
v_gene: TRBV4-1; j_gene: TRBJ2-3; CDR3aa: ASSRSGGTGDTDKQY
v_gene: TRBV27; j_gene: TRBJ1-2; CDR3aa: ASSPRGTYSGYT
v_gene: TRBV7-9; j_gene: TRBJ2-7; CDR3aa: ASSGQEGQY
v_gene: TRBV7-2; j_gene: TRBJ2-3; CDR3aa: ASSLYADTQY
v_gene: TRBV28; j_gene: TRBJ1-1; CDR3aa: ASRSSPGQANTEAF
v_gene: TRBV9; j_gene: TRBJ2-7; CDR3aa: ASSVGQNAYEQY
v_gene: TRBV18; j_gene: TRBJ2-7; CDR3aa: ASSQTESYEQY
v_gene: TRBV7-2; j_gene: TRBJ2-7; CDR3aa: ASSSSPFSAYEQY
v_gene: TRBV2; j_gene: TRBJ1-5; CDR3aa: TSTIKTGLNQPQH
v_gene: TRBV6-4; j_gene: TRBJ2-3; CDR3aa: ASSEGSGGADTQY
v_gene: TRBV5-1; j_gene: TRBJ1-1; CDR3aa: ASSFKRAGEAF
v_gene: TRBV19; j_gene: TRBJ1-1; CDR3aa: ASSYRGASTEAF
v_gene: TRBV5-6; j_gene: TRBJ1-2; CDR3aa: ASSADRDYGYT
v_gene: TRBV4-1; j_gene: TRBJ1-2; CDR3aa: ASSQDRQGAGYT
v_gene: TRBV30; j_gene: TRBJ1-1; CDR3aa: AWRSSVSEAF
v_gene: TRBV11-2; j_gene: TRBJ2-1; CDR3aa: ASRPGLSPRGGDNEQF
v_gene: TRBV18; j_gene: TRBJ2-5; CDR3aa: ASSPNAVETQY
v_gene: TRBV29-1; j_gene: TRBJ2-7; CDR3aa: SVEMTGLSEQY
v_gene: TRBV7-2; j_gene: TRBJ2-5; CDR3aa: ASSLQAGPQETQY
v_gene: TRBV5-1; j_gene: TRBJ2-7; CDR3aa: ASSSLRGGSVDEQY
v_gene: TRBV14; j_gene: TRBJ1-2; CDR3aa: ASSQVRGAGANYGYT
v_gene: TRBV9; j_gene: TRBJ1-1; CDR3aa: ASSVAGREGEAF
v_gene: TRBV28; j_gene: TRBJ1-1; CDR3aa: ASSFGRVAF
v_gene: TRBV29-1; j_gene: TRBJ2-1; CDR3aa: SVEGPTEKSSDNEQF
v_gene: TRBV5-1; j_gene: TRBJ2-7; CDR3aa: ASSYGRDSLSYEQY
v_gene: TRBV18; j_gene: TRBJ2-3; CDR3aa: ASSPNLARGTLDTQY